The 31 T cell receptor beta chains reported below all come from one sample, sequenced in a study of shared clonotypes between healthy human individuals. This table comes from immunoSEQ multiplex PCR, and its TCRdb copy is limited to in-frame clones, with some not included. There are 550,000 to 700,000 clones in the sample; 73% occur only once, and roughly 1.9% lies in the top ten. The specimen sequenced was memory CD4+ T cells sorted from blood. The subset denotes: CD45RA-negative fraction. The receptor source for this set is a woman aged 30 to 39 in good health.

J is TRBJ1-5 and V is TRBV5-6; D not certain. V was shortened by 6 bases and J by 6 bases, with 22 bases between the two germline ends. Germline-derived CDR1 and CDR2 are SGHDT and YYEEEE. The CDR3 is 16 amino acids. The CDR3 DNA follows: TGTGCCAGCACCGGAAGGCCCTGGGCCACCCTTCAGCCCCAGCATTTT. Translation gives CASTGRPWATLQPQHF.

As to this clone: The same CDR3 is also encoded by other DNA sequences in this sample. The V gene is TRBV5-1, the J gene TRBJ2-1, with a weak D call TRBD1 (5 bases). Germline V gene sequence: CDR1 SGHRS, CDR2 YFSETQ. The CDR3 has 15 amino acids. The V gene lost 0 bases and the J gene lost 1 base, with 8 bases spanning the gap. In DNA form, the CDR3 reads TGCGCCAGCAGCTTGGCTTCAGGGTCCTACAATGAGCAGTTCTTC. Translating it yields CASSLASGSYNEQFF.

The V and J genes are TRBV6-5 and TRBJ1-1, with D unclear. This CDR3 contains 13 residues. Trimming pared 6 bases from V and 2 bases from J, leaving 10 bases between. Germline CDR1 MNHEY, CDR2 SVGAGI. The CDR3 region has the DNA TGTGCCAGCAGATACAGCGGCAACACTGAAGCTTTCTTT. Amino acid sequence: CASRYSGNTEAFF.

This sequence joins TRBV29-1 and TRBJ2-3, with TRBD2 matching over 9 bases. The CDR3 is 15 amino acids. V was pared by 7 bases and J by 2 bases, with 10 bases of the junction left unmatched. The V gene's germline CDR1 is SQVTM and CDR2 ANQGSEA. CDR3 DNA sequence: TGCAGCGCCGACGGGCGGGAGGGATACACAGATACGCAGTATTTT. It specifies CSADGREGYTDTQYF.

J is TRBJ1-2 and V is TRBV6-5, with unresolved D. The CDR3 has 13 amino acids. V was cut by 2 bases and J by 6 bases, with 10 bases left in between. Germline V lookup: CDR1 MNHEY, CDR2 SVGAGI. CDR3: CASSYTVRDGYTF. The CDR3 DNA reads TGTGCCAGCAGTTACACAGTAAGAGATGGCTACACCTTC.

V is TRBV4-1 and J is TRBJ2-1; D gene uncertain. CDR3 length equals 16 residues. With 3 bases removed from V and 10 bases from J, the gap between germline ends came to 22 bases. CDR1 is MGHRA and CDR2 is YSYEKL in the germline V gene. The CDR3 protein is CASSHPLPRLSREQFF. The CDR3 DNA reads TGCGCCAGCAGCCACCCTCTACCCCGACTTAGCAGGGAGCAGTTCTTC.

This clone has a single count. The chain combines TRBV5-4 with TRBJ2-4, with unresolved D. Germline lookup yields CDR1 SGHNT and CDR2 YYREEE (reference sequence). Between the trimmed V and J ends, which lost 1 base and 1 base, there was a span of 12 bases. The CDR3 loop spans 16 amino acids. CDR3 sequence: CASSLKMARAKNIQYF. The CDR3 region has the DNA TGTGCCAGCAGCTTGAAAATGGCTCGGGCCAAAAACATTCAGTACTTC.

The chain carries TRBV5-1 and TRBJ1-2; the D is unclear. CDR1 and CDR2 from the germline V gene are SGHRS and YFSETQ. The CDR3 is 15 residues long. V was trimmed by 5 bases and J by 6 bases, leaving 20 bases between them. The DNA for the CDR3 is TGCGCCAGCAGTTGGAGACCTCGCGGCGACAATGGCTACACCTTC. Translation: CASSWRPRGDNGYTF.

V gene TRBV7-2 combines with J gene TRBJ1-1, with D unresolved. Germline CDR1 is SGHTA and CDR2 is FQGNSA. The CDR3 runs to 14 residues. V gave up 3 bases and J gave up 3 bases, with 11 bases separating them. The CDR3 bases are TGTGCCAGCAGCTTCCCGGGTGGGGACACTGAAGCTTTCTTT. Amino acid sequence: CASSFPGGDTEAFF.

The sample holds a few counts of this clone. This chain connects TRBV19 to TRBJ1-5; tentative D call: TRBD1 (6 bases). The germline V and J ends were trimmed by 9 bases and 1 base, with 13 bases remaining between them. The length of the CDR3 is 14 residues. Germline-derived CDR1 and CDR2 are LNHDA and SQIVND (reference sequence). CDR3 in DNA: TGTGCCAGCCAGGACAGAACAAGCAATCAGCCCCAGCATTTT. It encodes CASQDRTSNQPQHF.

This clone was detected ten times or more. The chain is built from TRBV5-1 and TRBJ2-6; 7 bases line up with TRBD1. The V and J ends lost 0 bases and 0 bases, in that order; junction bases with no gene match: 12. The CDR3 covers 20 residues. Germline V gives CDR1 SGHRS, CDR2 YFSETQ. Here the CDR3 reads CASSLEPIGQASSGANVLTF. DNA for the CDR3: TGCGCCAGCAGCTTGGAGCCGATCGGACAGGCGTCCTCTGGGGCCAACGTCCTGACTTTC.

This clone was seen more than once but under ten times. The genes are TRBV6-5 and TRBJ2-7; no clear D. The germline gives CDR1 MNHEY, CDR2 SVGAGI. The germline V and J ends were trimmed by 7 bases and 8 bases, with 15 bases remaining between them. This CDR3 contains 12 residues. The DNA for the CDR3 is TGTGCCAGCAACGACGGCCTTACGAAGCAGTACTTC. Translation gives CASNDGLTKQYF.

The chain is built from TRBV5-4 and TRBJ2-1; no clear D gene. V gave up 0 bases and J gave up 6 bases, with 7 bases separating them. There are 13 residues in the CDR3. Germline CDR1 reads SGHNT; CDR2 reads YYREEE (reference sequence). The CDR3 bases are TGTGCCAGCAGCTTGGAGACCCTCAATGAGCAGTTCTTC. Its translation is CASSLETLNEQFF.

The chain's CDR3 is CASSERSTSGTYNEQFF. The CDR3 DNA is TGTGCCAGCAGTGAACGCAGTACTAGCGGGACCTACAATGAGCAGTTCTTC. The chain carries TRBV25-1 and TRBJ2-1, with 10 nucleotides matching TRBD2. Losses at the gene ends were 2 bases for V and 2 bases for J; bases not matched to a gene: 6. The CDR3 contains 17 residues. The germline CDR1 and CDR2 sequences are MGHDK and SYGVNS.

This CDR3 is CASSLLQGLNTEAFF. The CDR3 DNA reads as TGTGCCAGCAGTTTATTACAGGGCCTGAACACTGAAGCTTTCTTT. The chain carries TRBV28 and TRBJ1-1; possible D gene TRBD1, 6 bases. CDR1 and CDR2 from the germline V gene are MDHEN and SYDVKM. V was pared by 1 base and J by 0 bases, with 9 bases between. The CDR3 extends over 15 amino acids. Full variable domain (outside the CDR3, taken from reference TRBV28 and TRBJ1-1): DVKVTQSSRYLVKRTGEKVFLECVQDMDHENMFWYRQDPGLGLRLIYFSYDVKMKEKGDIPEGYSVSREKKERFSLILESASTNQTSMYLCASSLLQGLNTEAFFGQGTRLTVV.

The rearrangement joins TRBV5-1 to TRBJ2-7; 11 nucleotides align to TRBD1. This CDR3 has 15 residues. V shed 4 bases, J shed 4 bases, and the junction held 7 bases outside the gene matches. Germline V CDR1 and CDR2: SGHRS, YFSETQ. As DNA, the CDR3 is TGCGCCAGCAGCCCACGGACAGGGGGCCTATACGAGCAGTACTTC. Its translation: CASSPRTGGLYEQYF.

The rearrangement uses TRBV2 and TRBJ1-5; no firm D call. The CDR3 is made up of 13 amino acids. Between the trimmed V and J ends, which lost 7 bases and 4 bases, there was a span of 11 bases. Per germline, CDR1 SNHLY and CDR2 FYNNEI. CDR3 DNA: TGTGCCAGCAATCCGGGGATTAATCAGCCCCAGCATTTT. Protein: CASNPGINQPQHF.

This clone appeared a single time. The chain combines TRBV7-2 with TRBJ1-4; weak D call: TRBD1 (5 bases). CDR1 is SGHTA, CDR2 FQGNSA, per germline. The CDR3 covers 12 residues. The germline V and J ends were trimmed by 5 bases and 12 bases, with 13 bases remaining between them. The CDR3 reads CASSRFRAELFF. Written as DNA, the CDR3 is TGTGCCAGCAGCCGGTTCAGGGCAGAACTGTTTTTT. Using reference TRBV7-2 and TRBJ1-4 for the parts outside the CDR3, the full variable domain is GAGVSQSPSNKVTEKGKDVELRCDPISGHTALYWYRQSLGQGLEFLIYFQGNSAPDKSGLPSDRFSAERTGGSVSTLTIQRTQQEDSAVYLCASSRFRAELFFGSGTQLSVL.

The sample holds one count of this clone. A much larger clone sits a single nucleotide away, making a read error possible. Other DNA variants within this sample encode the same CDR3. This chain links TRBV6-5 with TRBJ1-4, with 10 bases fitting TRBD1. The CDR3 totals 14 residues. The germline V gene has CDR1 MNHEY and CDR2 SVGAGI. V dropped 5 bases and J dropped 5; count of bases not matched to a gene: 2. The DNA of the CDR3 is TGTGCCAGCAGTAGGGGACAGGGGAATGAAAAACTGTTTTTT. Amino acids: CASSRGQGNEKLFF.

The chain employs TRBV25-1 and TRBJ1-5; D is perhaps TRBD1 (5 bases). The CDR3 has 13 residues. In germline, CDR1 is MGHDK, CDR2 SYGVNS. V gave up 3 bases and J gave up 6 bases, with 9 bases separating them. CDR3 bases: TGTGCCAGCAGTGACGATGGGGCTCAGCCCCAGCATTTT. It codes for CASSDDGAQPQHF.

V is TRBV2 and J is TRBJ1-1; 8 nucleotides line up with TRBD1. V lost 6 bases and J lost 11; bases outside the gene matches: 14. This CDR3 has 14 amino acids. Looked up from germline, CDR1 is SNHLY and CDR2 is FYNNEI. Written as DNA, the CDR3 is TGTGCCAGCAGCCAACGCACAGGGGGATTAGGTGCTTTCTTT. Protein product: CASSQRTGGLGAFF.

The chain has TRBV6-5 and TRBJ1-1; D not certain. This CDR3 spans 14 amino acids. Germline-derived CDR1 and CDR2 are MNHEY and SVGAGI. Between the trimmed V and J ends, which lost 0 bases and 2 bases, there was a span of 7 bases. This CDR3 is CASSYSFGNTEAFF. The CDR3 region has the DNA TGTGCCAGCAGTTACTCGTTCGGAAACACTGAAGCTTTCTTT.

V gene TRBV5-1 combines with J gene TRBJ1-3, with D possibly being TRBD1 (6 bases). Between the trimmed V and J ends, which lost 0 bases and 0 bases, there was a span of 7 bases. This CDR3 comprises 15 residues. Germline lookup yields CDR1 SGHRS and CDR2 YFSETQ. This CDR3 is CASSLETGSGNTIYF. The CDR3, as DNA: TGCGCCAGCAGCTTGGAGACAGGCTCTGGAAACACCATATATTTT.

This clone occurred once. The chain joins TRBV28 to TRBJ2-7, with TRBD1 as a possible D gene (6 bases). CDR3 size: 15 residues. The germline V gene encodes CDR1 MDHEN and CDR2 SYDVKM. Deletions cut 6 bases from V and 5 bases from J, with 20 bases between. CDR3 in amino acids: CASRYRVEGLHEQYF. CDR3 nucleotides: TGTGCCAGCAGATACAGGGTCGAGGGCTTACACGAGCAGTACTTC.

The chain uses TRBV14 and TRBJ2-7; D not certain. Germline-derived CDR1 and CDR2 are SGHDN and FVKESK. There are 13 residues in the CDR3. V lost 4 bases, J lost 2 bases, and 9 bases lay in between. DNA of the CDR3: TGTGCCAGCAGCCCAACGCTCACCTACGAGCAGTACTTC. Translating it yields CASSPTLTYEQYF.

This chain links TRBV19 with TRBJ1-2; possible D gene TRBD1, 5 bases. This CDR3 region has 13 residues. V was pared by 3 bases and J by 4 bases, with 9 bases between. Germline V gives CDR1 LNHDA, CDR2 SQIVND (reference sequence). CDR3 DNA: TGTGCCAGTAGTATTCAGGGAGGCTATGGCTACACCTTC. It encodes CASSIQGGYGYTF. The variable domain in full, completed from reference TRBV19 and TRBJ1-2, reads DGGITQSPKYLFRKEGQNVTLSCEQNLNHDAMYWYRQDPGQGLRLIYYSQIVNDFQKGDIAEGYSVSREKKESFPLTVTSAQKNPTAFYLCASSIQGGYGYTFGSGTRLTVV.

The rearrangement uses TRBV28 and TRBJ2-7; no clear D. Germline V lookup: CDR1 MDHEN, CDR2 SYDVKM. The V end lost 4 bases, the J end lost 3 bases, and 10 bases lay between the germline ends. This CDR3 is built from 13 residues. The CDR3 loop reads CASSYQTYYEQYF. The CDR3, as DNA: TGTGCCAGCAGTTACCAGACCTACTACGAGCAGTACTTC.

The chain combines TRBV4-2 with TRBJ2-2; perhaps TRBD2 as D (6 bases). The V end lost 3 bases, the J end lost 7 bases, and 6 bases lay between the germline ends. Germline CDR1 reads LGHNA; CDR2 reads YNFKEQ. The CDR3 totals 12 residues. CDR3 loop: CASSQGGGELFF. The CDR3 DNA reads TGTGCCAGCAGCCAGGGAGGCGGGGAGCTGTTTTTT.

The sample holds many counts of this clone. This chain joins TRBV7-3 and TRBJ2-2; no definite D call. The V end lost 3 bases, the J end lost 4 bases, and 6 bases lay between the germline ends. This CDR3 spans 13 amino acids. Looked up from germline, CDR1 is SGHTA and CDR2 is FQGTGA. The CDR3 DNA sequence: TGTGCCAGCAGCTTCTCGAGCACCGGGGAGCTGTTTTTT. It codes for CASSFSSTGELFF.

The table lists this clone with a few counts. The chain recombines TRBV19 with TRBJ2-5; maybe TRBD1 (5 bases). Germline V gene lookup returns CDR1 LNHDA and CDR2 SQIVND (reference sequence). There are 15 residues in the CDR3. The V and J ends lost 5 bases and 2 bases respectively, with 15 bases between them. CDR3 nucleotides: TGTGCCAGTAGTGGGCTACTGCAGGGACAAGAGACCCAGTACTTC. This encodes CASSGLLQGQETQYF.

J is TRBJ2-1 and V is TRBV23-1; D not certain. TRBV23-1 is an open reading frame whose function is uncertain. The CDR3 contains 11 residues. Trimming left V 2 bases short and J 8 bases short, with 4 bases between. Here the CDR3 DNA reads TGCGCCAGCAGTCAACAGGATGAGCAGTTCTTC. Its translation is CASSQQDEQFF.